This TCR beta chain was sequenced in a study of blood T cell repertoires in COVID-19. Study-wide context: Collection of acute and convalescent COVID-19 samples took place in the United States, Italy and Spain. The cDNA or gDNA used as material had been derived from T cells, B-cell-depleted T cells, or PBMCs.

Trimming removed 4 bases at V and 1 base at J, with 15 bases between. Per germline, CDR1 KGHDR and CDR2 SFDVKD. This CDR3 has 17 residues. Profiled with immunoSEQ multiplex PCR; TCRdb holds only in-frame clones, not every one. The table lists about 480,000 clones, roughly 89% of them singletons. Seattle-derived patients entered the study during active infection and were followed longitudinally. The chain carries TRBV24-1 and TRBJ2-2, with a possible D match to TRBD2 (5 bases). This clonotype originated in a man aged 18 to 30 with COVID-19, enrolled during active disease. The sequencing input was peripheral blood. CDR3 sequence (DNA): TGTGCCACCAGTGACCCTAGTGGACGGGAGAACACCGGGGAGCTGTTTTTT. Protein sequence: CATSDPSGRENTGELFF.